The present entry profiles one T cell receptor (beta chain) with its context. The CDR3 extends over 16 amino acids. V gave up 0 bases and J gave up 4 bases; unmatched junction bases: 4. The germline V gene encodes CDR1 LGHNA and CDR2 YNFKEQ. The record originates from a study of control samples from healthy donors and cancer patients. Sequencing was performed with immunoSEQ multiplex PCR; in TCRdb, only in-frame clones are kept and a portion is missing. The sample has approximately 89,000 clones, about 89% seen once. This clonotype was sampled from a man aged 30-40 years in good health. The sequenced sample consisted of blood. The chain recombines TRBV4-2 with TRBJ2-3; 10 bases are a match to TRBD1. The CDR3 DNA reads TGTGCCAGCAGCCAAGACGGGACAGGGGTAGCAGATACGCAGTATTTT. Translated, it gives CASSQDGTGVADTQYF.